These 30 T cell receptor beta chains were sequenced from one sample in a study of shared clonotypes between healthy human individuals (dated by TCRdb to 2020 to 2022). Library generation was performed with the immunoSEQ multiplex PCR assay. The immuneACCESS repertoire file appears here via TCRdb, limited to in-frame rearrangements. These files lack a portion of the clones; in checked studies, under half of the deficit traces to unresolved V genes, and the cause of the others is not known. The sample profile shows roughly 570,000 clones; roughly 98% of them were found once. Together, the top ten hold 0.3% of the sample. CD8 naive samples were CD45RO-negative cells positively selected for CCR7, giving a CD45RA+CCR7+ population that excluded TemRA cells. The material sequenced was naive CD8+ T cells sorted from blood. In the paper's terms, the cell subset or site label means: CD45RA+CCR7+. The receptors stem from a man aged 25 to 40 in good health.

V usage is TRBV7-9 and J usage is TRBJ2-3, with D possibly being TRBD1 (6 bases). Per the germline V gene, CDR1 is SEHNR and CDR2 is FQNEAQ (reference sequence). The ends were cut back, 5 bases at V and 1 base at J, with 13 bases in the middle. The CDR3 runs to 15 residues. As DNA, the CDR3 is TGTGCCAGCAGCCCCCGGGACATCCGCACAGATACGCAGTATTTT. Translating it yields CASSPRDIRTDTQYF.

CDR3 sequence: CASSLGQGFGTGELFF. CDR3 DNA: TGCGCCAGCAGCTTGGGTCAGGGCTTCGGCACCGGGGAGCTGTTTTTT. This chain uses TRBV5-1 with TRBJ2-2; D might be TRBD1 (5 bases). The CDR3 consists of 16 residues. Germline CDR1 and CDR2: SGHRS and YFSETQ. Trimming took 0 bases from V and 4 from J, leaving 13 bases between them.

The chain couples TRBV6-6 to TRBJ1-2; TRBD1 matches 10 bases. Trimming took 6 bases from V and 8 from J; bases not matched to a gene: 9. This CDR3 spans 14 amino acids. Looked up from germline, CDR1 is MNHNY and CDR2 is SVGAGI (reference sequence). The CDR3 sequence is CASSPPGQGWGYTF. The DNA of the CDR3 is TGTGCCAGCAGCCCACCGGGACAGGGGTGGGGCTACACCTTC.

The CDR3: CASSRTGWDEQYF. CDR3 coding DNA: TGTGCCAGCTCGAGGACAGGGTGGGACGAGCAGTACTTC. The chain is built from TRBV7-2 and TRBJ2-7, with 8 bases fitting TRBD1. This CDR3 has 13 amino acids. The J segment lost 5 bases and the V segment lost 8 bases, leaving 8 bases of the junction unmatched. Germline V gives CDR1 SGHTA, CDR2 FQGNSA.

The gene calls are TRBV4-1 and TRBJ2-3; 8 nucleotides match TRBD2. The CDR3 contains 16 residues. Germline values: CDR1 MGHRA, CDR2 YSYEKL. J lost 2 bases, V lost 3 bases, and 7 bases had no gene match. The CDR3 is CASSHGAGVITDTQYF. The DNA of the CDR3 is TGCGCCAGCAGCCACGGAGCGGGAGTTATCACAGATACGCAGTATTTT.

The chain joins TRBV28 to TRBJ1-2; D ambiguous. CDR3 size: 11 residues. V was trimmed by 5 bases and J by 4 bases, leaving 5 bases between them. CDR1 and CDR2 from the germline V gene are MDHEN and SYDVKM. The CDR3 region is CASSRSYGYTF. The CDR3 DNA is TGTGCCAGCAGTCGGAGCTATGGCTACACCTTC.

This chain's CDR3 is CASSPRTGAYEQYF. CDR3 nucleotides: TGTGCCAGTAGTCCCCGGACAGGGGCCTACGAGCAGTACTTC. This chain links TRBV19 with TRBJ2-7, with 9 positions matching TRBD1. Germline assignment: CDR1 LNHDA and CDR2 SQIVND (reference sequence). This CDR3 comprises 14 residues. The J segment lost 2 bases and the V segment lost 5 bases, leaving 4 bases of the junction unmatched.

With respect to this clone: Within the sample, other DNA sequences also encode this same CDR3. The genes are TRBV7-9 and TRBJ2-7; D remains unclear. Germline lookup yields CDR1 SEHNR and CDR2 FQNEAQ (reference sequence). The CDR3 is made up of 14 amino acids. V gave up 4 bases and J gave up 0 bases, with 10 bases separating them. CDR3 nucleotides: TGTGCCAGCAGCTCCGGCGACCGCTCCTACGAGCAGTACTTC. This encodes CASSSGDRSYEQYF.

The rearrangement links TRBV27 to TRBJ1-2; 7 bases align to TRBD1. Trimming took 5 bases from V and 5 from J; bases not matched to a gene: 5. CDR3 length: 13 residues. Germline V gives CDR1 MNHEY, CDR2 SMNVEV (reference sequence). CDR3 coding DNA: TGTGCCAGCAGTGAGGGGGCGCGGTATGGCTACACCTTC. Residues: CASSEGARYGYTF.

The chain joins TRBV7-6 to TRBJ2-7, with D possibly TRBD2 on 5 matching bases. Germline CDR1 and CDR2: SGHVS and FNYEAQ. This CDR3 region has 12 residues. Trimming removed 5 bases from V and 6 bases from J, with 11 bases in between. The CDR3 protein is CASSVGRGEQYF. The CDR3 DNA sequence: TGTGCCAGCAGCGTGGGGAGAGGCGAGCAGTACTTC.

The chain recombines TRBV5-5 with TRBJ2-7, with TRBD1 matching over 7 bases. Germline values: CDR1 SGHKS, CDR2 YYEKEE (reference sequence). The CDR3 is 16 residues long. V trimming: 0 bases; J trimming: 0 bases; junction bases outside the gene matches: 6. CDR3 sequence (DNA): TGTGCCAGCAGCTTGGACTACAGGGGTTACTCCTACGAGCAGTACTTC. This encodes CASSLDYRGYSYEQYF.

The J gene is TRBJ2-7, the V gene TRBV27; the D is unclear. Trimming pared 5 bases from V and 7 bases from J, leaving 24 bases between. Germline values: CDR1 MNHEY, CDR2 SMNVEV (reference sequence). CDR3 size: 16 residues. CDR3 DNA: TGTGCCAGCAGTCCTACGGCTCGACTCCCCCATTTGGAGCAGTACTTC. Its protein product is CASSPTARLPHLEQYF.

V and J are TRBV7-3 and TRBJ2-2; D might be TRBD2 (6 bases). V lost 4 bases, J lost 7 bases, and 13 bases lay in between. This CDR3 has 14 amino acids. Germline V gene data show CDR1 as SGHTA and CDR2 as FQGTGA. In DNA, the CDR3 is TGTGCCAGCAGCTCACCATCGGGGGACGGGGAGCTGTTTTTT. Translated: CASSSPSGDGELFF.

A word on this clone: Other DNA sequences from this sample encode an identical CDR3 as well. V is TRBV9 and J is TRBJ1-1; maybe TRBD1 (5 bases). The V gene lost 4 bases and the J gene lost 4 bases, with 8 bases spanning the gap. The CDR3 totals 12 residues. CDR1 and CDR2 (germline): SGDLS, YYNGEE. The CDR3 sequence: CASSSGGTEAFF. The CDR3, as DNA: TGTGCCAGCAGCTCGGGGGGCACTGAAGCTTTCTTT. The complete variable domain, with remaining parts taken from reference TRBV9 and TRBJ1-1, reads DSGVTQTPKHLITATGQRVTLRCSPRSGDLSVYWYQQSLDQGLQFLIQYYNGEERAKGNILERFSAQQFPDLHSELNLSSLELGDSALYFCASSSGGTEAFFGQGTRLTVV.

The rearrangement uses TRBV27 and TRBJ2-1; unclear D gene. Trimming cost V 7 bases and J 4 bases, with 14 bases left between them. The CDR3 contains 14 residues. CDR1 MNHEY and CDR2 SMNVEV come from the germline V gene (reference sequence). In DNA form, the CDR3 reads TGTGCCAGCAAGGCAGGTGGAGAGTACAATGAGCAGTTCTTC. It specifies CASKAGGEYNEQFF.

The chain carries TRBV6-6 and TRBJ2-1, with a weak D call TRBD1 (6 bases). This CDR3 comprises 16 residues. V was clipped by 7 bases and J by 0 bases, with 16 bases between them. Germline V gene lookup returns CDR1 MNHNY and CDR2 SVGAGI (reference sequence). CDR3 nucleotides: TGTGCCAGCACCCAAACAGGGCTAAGCTCCTACAATGAGCAGTTCTTC. It translates to CASTQTGLSSYNEQFF.

The J gene is TRBJ2-7, the V gene TRBV10-3, with TRBD2 matching over 7 bases. Germline loops: CDR1 ENHRY, CDR2 SYGVKD. J was trimmed by 3 bases and V by 0 bases; bases with no gene match: 2. The CDR3 loop spans 14 amino acids. CDR3 sequence: CAISESGGDYEQYF. The CDR3 DNA is TGTGCCATCAGTGAGTCGGGGGGGGACTACGAGCAGTACTTC.

The chain has TRBV7-2 and TRBJ2-3; the D gene is possibly TRBD1 (6 bases). V lost 7 bases to trimming and J lost 3 bases, with 17 bases between them. CDR1 is SGHTA, CDR2 FQGNSA, per germline. There are 15 residues in the CDR3. CDR3: CASIRDTLRTDTQYF. CDR3 nucleotide sequence: TGTGCCAGCATTCGGGACACCCTACGGACAGATACGCAGTATTTT.

This clone was recorded once. V usage is TRBV19 and J usage is TRBJ2-7; D is unresolved. The length of the CDR3 is 13 residues. V was pared by 5 bases and J by 1 base, with 9 bases between. Germline V gene lookup returns CDR1 LNHDA and CDR2 SQIVND (reference sequence). CDR3 region: CASSPVHSYEQYF. CDR3 coding DNA: TGTGCCAGTAGTCCGGTACATTCCTACGAGCAGTACTTC.

J is TRBJ1-1 and V is TRBV7-9; D uncertain. V was clipped by 5 bases and J by 9 bases, with 16 bases between them. Per the germline V gene, CDR1 is SEHNR and CDR2 is FQNEAQ (reference sequence). CDR3 length: 13 residues. The CDR3 protein is CASSPIPQNQAFF. The CDR3 DNA sequence: TGTGCCAGCAGCCCGATTCCCCAGAATCAAGCTTTCTTT.

CDR3 in DNA: TGCAGCGTTGAAGAAGAGGGATCTCGCACCTACGAGCAGTACTTC. It yields the protein CSVEEEGSRTYEQYF. This chain links TRBV29-1 with TRBJ2-7, with D possibly matching TRBD2 (5 bases). CDR3 length equals 15 residues. Germline V gives CDR1 SQVTM, CDR2 ANQGSEA. Deletions cut 0 bases from V and 2 bases from J, with 14 bases between.

For the CDR3, the DNA is TGCGCCAGCAGTGATGCGGGAGGAACAGATACGCAGTATTTT. Translated: CASSDAGGTDTQYF. This sequence joins TRBV10-1 and TRBJ2-3, with 8 bases lining up with TRBD2. This CDR3 spans 14 amino acids. From germline, CDR1 is WNHNN and CDR2 SYGVQD (reference sequence). Losses at the gene ends were 3 bases for V and 3 bases for J; bases not matched to a gene: 2.

This chain joins TRBV9 and TRBJ1-4; maybe TRBD1 (6 bases). CDR1 is SGDLS and CDR2 is YYNGEE in the germline V gene. This CDR3 is built from 15 residues. The ends were cut back, 3 bases at V and 0 bases at J, with 9 bases in the middle. The DNA of the CDR3 is TGTGCCAGCAGCGCAGGGGTCGCAACTAATGAAAAACTGTTTTTT. This gives the protein CASSAGVATNEKLFF. The whole variable domain, remainder taken from reference TRBV9 and TRBJ1-4, is DSGVTQTPKHLITATGQRVTLRCSPRSGDLSVYWYQQSLDQGLQFLIQYYNGEERAKGNILERFSAQQFPDLHSELNLSSLELGDSALYFCASSAGVATNEKLFFGSGTQLSVL.

A single count supports this clone. V gene TRBV7-2 combines with J gene TRBJ2-7; the D gene is possibly TRBD2 (6 bases). Germline V lookup: CDR1 SGHTA, CDR2 FQGNSA. V was trimmed by 3 bases and J by 8 bases, leaving 23 bases between them. The length of the CDR3 is 16 residues. CDR3 DNA sequence: TGTGCCAGCAGCTTGTCTTACGGGGGAGAATTTTCTAAGCAGTACTTC. Residues: CASSLSYGGEFSKQYF.

V and J are TRBV27 and TRBJ1-5; D not certain. The CDR3 extends over 16 amino acids. The germline gives CDR1 MNHEY, CDR2 SMNVEV (reference sequence). Trimming cost V 2 bases and J 4 bases, with 15 bases left between them. The CDR3 DNA reads as TGTGCCAGCAGTTTAAATCGTTCCCCCGTTAATCAGCCCCAGCATTTT. This encodes CASSLNRSPVNQPQHF.

This sequence joins TRBV9 and TRBJ1-2; no clear D gene. The CDR3 is 10 residues long. V lost 3 bases and J 13 bases, leaving 10 bases between the germline ends. Per the germline V gene, CDR1 is SGDLS and CDR2 is YYNGEE. CDR3 bases: TGTGCCAGCAGCGGAACGAGTACCACCTTC. It specifies CASSGTSTTF.

The chain has TRBV4-1 and TRBJ1-1; no clear D gene. From germline, CDR1 is MGHRA and CDR2 YSYEKL. The length of the CDR3 is 14 residues. V shed 3 bases and J shed 6 bases, with 14 bases lying between them. CDR3 nucleotide sequence: TGCGCCAGCAGCCATAGCCTAGGCCTCTCTGAAGCTTTCTTT. Its protein is CASSHSLGLSEAFF.

This chain joins TRBV5-6 and TRBJ2-7, with D perhaps matching TRBD2 (5 bases). The CDR3 is 14 residues long. Germline values: CDR1 SGHDT, CDR2 YYEEEE. Trimming removed 0 bases at V and 3 bases at J, with 10 bases between. This chain's CDR3 is CASSLGLPNYEQYF. CDR3 nucleotide sequence: TGTGCCAGCAGCTTGGGACTACCGAACTACGAGCAGTACTTC.

The chain combines TRBV6-1 with TRBJ2-2; tentative D call: TRBD1 (6 bases). With 8 bases removed from V and 6 bases from J, the gap between germline ends came to 10 bases. This CDR3 is 12 amino acids long. Germline V gene lookup returns CDR1 MNHNS and CDR2 SASEGT. The CDR3 reads CASAYRAGELFF. In DNA form, the CDR3 reads TGTGCCAGCGCATACAGGGCCGGGGAGCTGTTTTTT.

The chain has TRBV10-3 and TRBJ2-1, with D perhaps matching TRBD2 (5 bases). The germline V gene has CDR1 ENHRY and CDR2 SYGVKD. The germline V and J ends were trimmed by 0 bases and 1 base, with 10 bases remaining between them. This CDR3 has 16 amino acids. The CDR3 loop reads CAISESVDSSYNEQFF. The CDR3 DNA reads TGTGCCATCAGTGAGTCCGTGGACTCGTCCTACAATGAGCAGTTCTTC.